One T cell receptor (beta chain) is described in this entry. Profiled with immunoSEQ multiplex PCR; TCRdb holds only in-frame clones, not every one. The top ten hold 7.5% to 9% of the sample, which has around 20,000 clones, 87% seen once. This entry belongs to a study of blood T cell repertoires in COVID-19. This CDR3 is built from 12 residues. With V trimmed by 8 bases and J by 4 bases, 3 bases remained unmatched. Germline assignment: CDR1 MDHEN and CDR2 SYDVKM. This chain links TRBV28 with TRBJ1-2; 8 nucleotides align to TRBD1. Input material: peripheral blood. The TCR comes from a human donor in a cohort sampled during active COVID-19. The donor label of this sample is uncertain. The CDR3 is CASGTGGYGYTF. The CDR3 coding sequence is TGTGCCAGCGGAACAGGGGGCTATGGCTACACCTTC.